The 23 T cell receptor beta chains below all came from one sample that was sequenced in a study of T cells after yellow fever vaccination (dated by TCRdb to between 2018 and 2021). In the paper's terms, the treatment or condition label means: live attenuated yellow fever vaccine strain. The library was made by 5' RACE. The sample was run on an Illumina NovaSeq 6000. The public reads were quality trimmed at Q25 with fastp and then assembled into clones with MiXCR by TCRdb, keeping productive beta chains. Each entry is one CDR3 protein sequence, shown with its most common DNA and genes. The sample has around 320,000 distinct CDR3 sequences on record, roughly a tenth of them singletons. The ten largest clones capture about 3.5% of the sample. This material consisted of CD4+ T cells sorted from PBMCs, taken 45 days after the yellow fever booster vaccination. These receptor sequences come from a man younger than 35 who received the YFV17D yellow fever vaccine.

The chain is built from TRBV30 and TRBJ2-2; D is ambiguous. The CDR3 runs to 16 residues. Germline V gene sequence: CDR1 GTSNPN, CDR2 SVGIG (reference sequence). Trimming took 5 bases from V and 0 from J, leaving 16 bases between them. CDR3 residues: CAWDAGHSSNTGELFF. CDR3 in DNA: TGTGCCTGGGACGCCGGCCACTCTTCGAACACCGGGGAGCTGTTTTTT.

The chain uses TRBV12-3 or TRBV12-4 and TRBJ1-3; no clear D gene. CDR3 length: 11 residues. V shed 3 bases and J shed 12 bases, with 9 bases lying between them. The CDR3 DNA reads as TGTGCCAGCAGTTTGCCCTCACTCATATATTTT. Encoded protein: CASSLPSLIYF.

The J gene is TRBJ2-5, the V gene TRBV6-2 or TRBV6-3; 8 bases are shared with TRBD1. The CDR3 runs to 12 residues. Per the germline V gene, CDR1 is MNHEY and CDR2 is SVGEGT. J gave up 5 bases and V 7 bases, and 3 bases lay outside the gene matches. This CDR3 is CASTWTGETQYF. The CDR3 DNA follows: TGTGCCAGCACCTGGACAGGGGAGACCCAGTACTTC.

This clonotype was detected only a few times. The chain joins TRBV5-6 to TRBJ2-3; weak D call: TRBD2 (5 bases). Germline CDR1 and CDR2: SGHDT and YYEEEE. This CDR3 is built from 16 residues. The V gene lost 0 bases and the J gene lost 4 bases, with 15 bases spanning the gap. CDR3 protein: CASSLARGLVSDTQYF. In nucleotides, the CDR3 is TGTGCCAGCAGCTTGGCCCGGGGATTGGTCTCAGATACGCAGTATTTT.

In this sample, this clonotype turned up a few times. The chain carries TRBV7-9 and TRBJ2-7; D not resolved. CDR1 and CDR2 from the germline V gene are SEHNR and FQNEAQ (reference sequence). V was shortened by 1 base and J by 3 bases, with 13 bases between the two germline ends. The CDR3 totals 15 residues. The CDR3 loop reads CASSLGGRIVYEQYF. The CDR3 coding sequence is TGTGCCAGCAGCTTAGGTGGACGGATCGTCTACGAGCAGTACTTC. Full variable domain (outside the CDR3, taken from reference TRBV7-9 and TRBJ2-7): DTGVSQNPRHKITKRGQNVTFRCDPISEHNRLYWYRQTLGQGPEFLTYFQNEAQLEKSRLLSDRFSAERPKGSFSTLEIQRTEQGDSAMYLCASSLGGRIVYEQYFGPGTRLTVT.

This clonotype was observed at least ten times. The J gene is TRBJ1-1, the V gene TRBV28, with TRBD1 identical over 7 bases. Germline loops: CDR1 MDHEN, CDR2 SYDVKM. There are 15 residues in the CDR3. After removal of 5 bases from V and 0 bases from J, the junction contained 6 bases not matched to a gene. The CDR3 nucleotides read TGTGCCAGCAGTCCCCCCGGGACAGTGAACACTGAAGCTTTCTTT. Translated, it gives CASSPPGTVNTEAFF.

The rearrangement links TRBV29-1 to TRBJ1-2; possibly TRBD1 for D (6 bases). Trimming cost V 7 bases and J 4 bases, with 19 bases left between them. Germline V gene sequence: CDR1 SQVTM, CDR2 ANQGSEA. This CDR3 contains 14 residues. CDR3 loop: CSAGRGEDGYGYTF. The CDR3 DNA follows: TGCAGCGCCGGAAGGGGGGAGGACGGCTATGGCTACACCTTC. The variable domain in full, with the rest retrieved from reference TRBV29-1 and TRBJ1-2, is SAVISQKPSRDICQRGTSLTIQCQVDSQVTMMFWYRQQPGQSLTLIATANQGSEATYESGFVIDKFPISRPNLTFSTLTVSNMSPEDSSIYLCSAGRGEDGYGYTFGSGTRLTVV.

This clonotype came up a few times. This chain joins TRBV7-2 and TRBJ2-7; D call uncertain. Germline-derived CDR1 and CDR2 are SGHTA and FQGNSA. The CDR3 spans 13 residues. Trimming stripped 6 bases from V and 4 bases from J, with 13 bases between. CDR3 region: CASRDPWAYEQYF. Here the CDR3 DNA reads TGTGCCAGCAGGGACCCATGGGCTTACGAGCAGTACTTC.

This clonotype was observed at least ten times. The chain is built from TRBV12-3 or TRBV12-4 and TRBJ2-3; D is ambiguous. The ends were cut back, 2 bases at V and 1 base at J, with 7 bases in the middle. This CDR3 has 14 residues. DNA of the CDR3: TGTGCCAGCAGTTTAAACTGGCGCACAGATACGCAGTATTTT. Amino acids: CASSLNWRTDTQYF.

This clonotype was observed a few times. The chain couples TRBV2 to TRBJ2-6; D unresolved. The V end was cut by 1 base, the J end by 2 bases, with 9 bases between. Per germline, CDR1 SNHLY and CDR2 FYNNEI. The CDR3 runs to 16 residues. In DNA, the CDR3 is TGTGCCAGCAGTGAAGACCCCTCGGCTGGGGCCAACGTCCTGACTTTC. Translation: CASSEDPSAGANVLTF.

This clonotype has at least ten counts. J is TRBJ2-6 and V is TRBV4-1; 10 bases are a match to TRBD1. CDR3 length: 19 residues. The germline CDR1 and CDR2 sequences are MGHRA and YSYEKL. V shed 0 bases and J 0 bases; nucleotides not matched to a gene: 5. CDR3 residues: CASSQDLDRGDSGANVLTF. The CDR3 DNA sequence: TGCGCCAGCAGCCAAGATCTGGACAGGGGGGACTCTGGGGCCAACGTCCTGACTTTC.

This clonotype was observed a few times. One end of the junction varies from germline; a read error may be responsible. The rearrangement joins TRBV9 to TRBJ2-7, with 7 bases fitting TRBD1. Germline V gene lookup returns CDR1 SGDLS and CDR2 YYNGEE. The CDR3 is 12 residues long. The CDR3 is CASSTRTGKLSF. For the CDR3, the DNA is TGTGCCAGCAGCACACGGACAGGAAAATTATCCTTC.

This chain links TRBV20-1 with TRBJ1-1, with D perhaps matching TRBD1 (6 bases). The CDR3 is 13 amino acids. V was cut by 5 bases and J by 0 bases, with 10 bases left in between. Germline V CDR1 and CDR2: DFQATT, SNEGSKA (reference sequence). The CDR3 nucleotides read TGCAGTGCTTACAGGGCCCTGAACACTGAAGCTTTCTTT. It codes for CSAYRALNTEAFF.

CDR3 loop: CAIRSVGGNEQFF. DNA for the CDR3: TGTGCCATCAGATCCGTAGGAGGGAATGAGCAGTTCTTC. The chain recombines TRBV10-3 with TRBJ2-1, with a tentative D call TRBD2 (6 bases). The CDR3 extends over 13 amino acids. Trimming removed 6 bases at V and 7 bases at J, with 13 bases between. The germline V gene has CDR1 ENHRY and CDR2 SYGVKD.

This clonotype came up a few times. The chain couples TRBV19 to TRBJ2-3; D is possibly TRBD2 (5 bases). The germline V gene has CDR1 LNHDA and CDR2 SQIVND (reference sequence). The CDR3 is 12 amino acids. With 4 bases removed from V and 7 bases from J, the gap between germline ends came to 9 bases. CDR3 coding DNA: TGTGCCAGTAGTACTCTCGGGAATACGCAGTATTTT. It encodes CASSTLGNTQYF. The full variable domain, rest sourced from reference TRBV19 and TRBJ2-3, is DGGITQSPKYLFRKEGQNVTLSCEQNLNHDAMYWYRQDPGQGLRLIYYSQIVNDFQKGDIAEGYSVSREKKESFPLTVTSAQKNPTAFYLCASSTLGNTQYFGPGTRLTVL.

This clonotype was detected only a few times. This rearrangement joins TRBV30 to TRBJ1-1, with 7 bases matching TRBD1. J lost 2 bases, V lost 7 bases, and 4 bases had no gene match. Germline V CDR1 and CDR2: GTSNPN, SVGIG (reference sequence). This CDR3 spans 12 amino acids. The CDR3 region is CASGQPNTEAFF. CDR3 nucleotides: TGTGCCTCGGGACAGCCTAACACTGAAGCTTTCTTT.

This chain uses TRBV7-9 with TRBJ2-3, with TRBD2 as a possible D gene (7 bases). V was trimmed by 2 bases and J by 5 bases, leaving 26 bases between them. The germline CDR1 and CDR2 sequences are SEHNR and FQNEAQ (reference sequence). The CDR3 has 19 residues. Written as DNA, the CDR3 is TGTGCCAGCAGCTTAAGGCTCCTATCGGGGGGCTATGACAAAGATACGCAGTATTTT. Its translation is CASSLRLLSGGYDKDTQYF. Supplemented by reference TRBV7-9 and TRBJ2-3, the full variable domain reads DTGVSQNPRHKITKRGQNVTFRCDPISEHNRLYWYRQTLGQGPEFLTYFQNEAQLEKSRLLSDRFSAERPKGSFSTLEIQRTEQGDSAMYLCASSLRLLSGGYDKDTQYFGPGTRLTVL.

In regard to this clonotype: The CDR3 ends on some other residue instead of the conserved phenylalanine or tryptophan, so this is likely a read error. The DNA is left out, because the CDR3 cannot be placed on it with certainty; the CDR3 is given as TCRdb lists it. The CDR3 region is CASSLAGDRGYY. The rearrangement uses TRBV5-1 and TRBJ2-7; no DNA check was done on the table's D call, TRBD1. CDR1 is SGHRS, CDR2 YFSETQ, per germline. A total of 12 residues make up the CDR3, ends included.

In this sample, this clonotype turned up a few times. V is TRBV5-1 and J is TRBJ2-7; a possible D gene is TRBD1 (5 bases). This CDR3 has 14 amino acids. V dropped 4 bases and J dropped 3 bases, with 14 bases sitting between them. The germline gives CDR1 SGHRS, CDR2 YFSETQ. The CDR3 here is CASSEDSGFYEQYF. The CDR3 nucleotides read TGCGCCAGCAGCGAAGACAGTGGATTCTACGAGCAGTACTTC.

The rearrangement joins TRBV20-1 to TRBJ2-7, with 7 bases identical to TRBD2. Germline values: CDR1 DFQATT, CDR2 SNEGSKA (reference sequence). V dropped 0 bases and J dropped 4; count of bases not matched to a gene: 12. The CDR3 length is 16 residues. In DNA, the CDR3 is TGCAGTGCTAGAGATCGAGGAGCGGGACGCCGGTACGAGCAGTACTTC. Its translation: CSARDRGAGRRYEQYF.

This clonotype was seen a few times. J is TRBJ2-1 and V is TRBV10-1, with 8 nucleotides matching TRBD2. Trimming at V came to 8 bases and at J to 8 bases, leaving 11 bases not matched to a gene. CDR3 length: 14 residues. Germline loops: CDR1 WNHNN, CDR2 SYGVQD (reference sequence). For the CDR3, the DNA is TGCGCCAGCTCCCGACTTACGGGGGGGGATGAGCAGTTCTTC. Translating gives CASSRLTGGDEQFF.

The chain's CDR3 is CASSLYSGGTDTQYF. The DNA of the CDR3 is TGTGCCAGCAGCTTATATAGCGGGGGTACAGATACGCAGTATTTT. The rearrangement links TRBV7-8 to TRBJ2-3, with 9 bases lining up with TRBD2. This CDR3 spans 15 amino acids. The trim removed 2 bases at V and 3 bases at J, leaving 3 bases unmatched. Germline lookup yields CDR1 SGHVS and CDR2 FQNEAQ. Using reference TRBV7-8 and TRBJ2-3 for the parts outside the CDR3, the full variable domain is GAGVSQSPRYKVAKRGQDVALRCDPISGHVSLFWYQQALGQGPEFLTYFQNEAQLDKSGLPSDRFFAERPEGSVSTLKIQRTQQEDSAVYLCASSLYSGGTDTQYFGPGTRLTVL.

This clonotype has a single count. The chain uses TRBV7-6 and TRBJ1-3; TRBD1 matches at 8 bases. This CDR3 is 17 amino acids long. After removal of 5 bases from V and 8 bases from J, the junction contained 17 bases not matched to a gene. Germline V gene sequence: CDR1 SGHVS, CDR2 FNYEAQ. The CDR3 here is CASSTGQGRSYWDTIYF. The CDR3 nucleotides read TGTGCCAGCAGCACCGGACAGGGAAGGAGCTATTGGGACACCATATATTTT.